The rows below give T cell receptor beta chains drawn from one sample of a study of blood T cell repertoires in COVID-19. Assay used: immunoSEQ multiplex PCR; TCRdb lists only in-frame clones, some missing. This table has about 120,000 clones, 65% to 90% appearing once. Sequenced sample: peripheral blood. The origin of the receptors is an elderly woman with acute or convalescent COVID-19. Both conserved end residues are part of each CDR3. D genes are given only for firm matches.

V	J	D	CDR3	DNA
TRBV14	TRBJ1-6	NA	CASSQMPGGNSPLHF	TGTGCCAGCAGCCAAATGCCCGGCGGTAATTCACCCCTCCACTTT
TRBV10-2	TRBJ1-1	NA	CASSDPGGTEAFF	TGCGCCAGCAGTGATCCGGGAGGCACTGAAGCTTTCTTT
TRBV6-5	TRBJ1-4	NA	CASRFLATNEKLFF	TGTGCCAGCAGATTTCTTGCAACTAATGAAAAACTGTTTTTT
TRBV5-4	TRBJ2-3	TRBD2	CASSPGLAVRTDTQYF	TGTGCCAGCAGCCCGGGACTAGCGGTTCGCACAGATACGCAGTATTTT
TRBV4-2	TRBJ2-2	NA	CASRDLGSGELFF	TGTGCCAGCCGAGACCTTGGGAGCGGGGAGCTGTTTTTT
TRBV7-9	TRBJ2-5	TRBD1	CASSLSGGETQYF	TGTGCCAGCAGCTTATCAGGGGGAGAGACCCAGTACTTC
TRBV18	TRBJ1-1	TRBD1	CASSPRTGGNTEAFF	TGTGCCAGCTCACCAAGGACAGGGGGGAACACTGAAGCTTTCTTT
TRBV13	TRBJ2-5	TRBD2	CASSSRTSDGTQYF	TGTGCCAGCAGCTCCCGGACTAGCGACGGGACCCAGTACTTC
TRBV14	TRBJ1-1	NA	CASSQQANTEAFF	TGTGCCAGCAGCCAACAAGCCAACACTGAAGCTTTCTTT
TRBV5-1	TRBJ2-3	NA	CASSYAGVTDTQYF	TGCGCCAGCAGCTATGCAGGGGTGACAGATACGCAGTATTTT